The following is a TCR beta chain sequence with its context. In the same sample, other DNA sequences code for this CDR3. The source of the sample is a study of shared clonotypes between healthy human individuals. Cells designated naive CD8 were CD45RO-negative and were positively selected for CCR7, with terminally differentiated effector memory CD45RA+ cells excluded. The assay was immunoSEQ multiplex PCR, and TCRdb's table has in-frame clones only and misses some. The data hold millions of clones, with 85% to 95% observed a single time. J gave up 3 bases and V 5 bases, and 2 bases lay outside the gene matches. The CDR3 sequence is 15 residues long. From germline, CDR1 is SEHNR and CDR2 FQNEAQ (reference sequence).

This chain joins TRBV7-9 and TRBJ2-1; 12 nucleotides line up with TRBD2. What was sequenced was naive CD8+ T cells from PBMCs. The sequence derives from a man aged 18 to 29 in good health. Some clones in this sample may be carry-over from other donors' samples. CDR3 DNA sequence: TGTGCCAGCAGCCGACTAGCGGGAGACTACAATGAGCAGTTCTTC. This gives the protein CASSRLAGDYNEQFF.